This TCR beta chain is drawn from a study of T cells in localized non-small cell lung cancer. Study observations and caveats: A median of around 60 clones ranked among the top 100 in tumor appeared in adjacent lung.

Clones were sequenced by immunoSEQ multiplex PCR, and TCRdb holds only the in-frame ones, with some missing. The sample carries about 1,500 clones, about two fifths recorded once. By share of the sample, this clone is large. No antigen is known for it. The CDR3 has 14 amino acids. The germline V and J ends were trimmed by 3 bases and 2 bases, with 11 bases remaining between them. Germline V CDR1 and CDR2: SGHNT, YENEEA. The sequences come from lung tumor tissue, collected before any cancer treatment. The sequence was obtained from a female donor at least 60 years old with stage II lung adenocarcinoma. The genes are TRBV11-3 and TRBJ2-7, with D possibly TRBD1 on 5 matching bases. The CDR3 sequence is CASSFSDIPYEQYF. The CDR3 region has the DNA TGTGCCAGCAGCTTTTCGGACATACCCTACGAGCAGTACTTC.